The 22 T cell receptor beta chains reported below all come from one sample, sequenced in a study of blood T cell repertoires in COVID-19. This table comes from immunoSEQ multiplex PCR, and its TCRdb copy is limited to in-frame clones, with some not included. The repertoire holds approximately 240,000 clones, with 75% to 85% as singletons. Sequences were obtained from peripheral blood. The receptors here all came from a human donor in a cohort sampled during active COVID-19.

The V gene is TRBV19, the J gene TRBJ1-4, with D tentatively TRBD1 (6 bases). The ends were cut back, 6 bases at V and 5 bases at J, with 16 bases in the middle. Germline lookup yields CDR1 LNHDA and CDR2 SQIVND (reference sequence). The CDR3 has 15 residues. CDR3 in amino acids: CASSPRQALNEKLFF. In DNA, the CDR3 is TGTGCCAGTAGCCCGAGACAGGCCCTAAATGAAAAACTGTTTTTT.

The CDR3 loop is CASSTGFGYEQYF. CDR3 DNA sequence: TGTGCCAGCAGTACAGGTTTTGGGTACGAGCAGTACTTC. The chain employs TRBV6-5 and TRBJ2-7; tentative D call: TRBD1 (5 bases). Per the germline V gene, CDR1 is MNHEY and CDR2 is SVGAGI. Trimming took 5 bases from V and 4 from J, leaving 12 bases between them. The CDR3 has 13 residues.

The V and J genes are TRBV28 and TRBJ1-1; 7 bases are shared with TRBD1. Germline V lookup: CDR1 MDHEN, CDR2 SYDVKM. The CDR3 spans 14 residues. Trimming cost V 5 bases and J 3 bases; bases outside gene matches: 6. Here the CDR3 DNA reads TGTGCCAGCAGTAGCACAGGGGATCACACTGAAGCTTTCTTT. It is translated as CASSSTGDHTEAFF.

J is TRBJ2-2 and V is TRBV28; 8 bases line up with TRBD2. Germline CDR1 and CDR2: MDHEN and SYDVKM. The J segment lost 6 bases and the V segment lost 4 bases, leaving 10 bases of the junction unmatched. This CDR3 spans 16 amino acids. The chain's CDR3 is CASSSGDSAGAGELFF. The DNA for the CDR3 is TGTGCCAGCAGTTCGGGGGATTCAGCGGGAGCCGGGGAGCTGTTTTTT. The variable domain in full, with the rest retrieved from reference TRBV28 and TRBJ2-2, is DVKVTQSSRYLVKRTGEKVFLECVQDMDHENMFWYRQDPGLGLRLIYFSYDVKMKEKGDIPEGYSVSREKKERFSLILESASTNQTSMYLCASSSGDSAGAGELFFGEGSRLTVL.

A few counts support this clone. The chain links TRBV7-9 to TRBJ1-1, with TRBD1 identical over 9 bases. V lost 3 bases to trimming and J lost 2 bases; unmatched junction nucleotides: 1. Germline V CDR1 and CDR2: SEHNR, FQNEAQ (reference sequence). The CDR3 consists of 14 residues. CDR3 in amino acids: CASSLGQGNTEAFF. CDR3 nucleotides: TGTGCCAGCAGCTTGGGACAGGGAAACACTGAAGCTTTCTTT.

The CDR3 sequence: CASRQGTYEQYF. For the CDR3, the DNA is TGTGCCAGCAGACAGGGGACTTACGAGCAGTACTTC. The chain links TRBV6-5 to TRBJ2-7; the D gene is possibly TRBD1 (7 bases). CDR1 and CDR2 from the germline V gene are MNHEY and SVGAGI. The CDR3 has 12 amino acids. Deletions cut 6 bases from V and 4 bases from J, with 10 bases between.

The chain carries TRBV5-1 and TRBJ1-5, with 7 bases lining up with TRBD1. CDR3 length equals 14 residues. Germline V CDR1 and CDR2: SGHRS, YFSETQ. Trimming took 3 bases from V and 6 from J; bases not matched to a gene: 6. In nucleotides, the CDR3 is TGCGCCAGCAGCTATGGACAGGAGGGTCAGCCCCAGCATTTT. This translates into CASSYGQEGQPQHF. The whole variable domain, remainder taken from reference TRBV5-1 and TRBJ1-5, is KAGVTQTPRYLIKTRGQQVTLSCSPISGHRSVSWYQQTPGQGLQFLFEYFSETQRNKGNFPGRFSGRQFSNSRSEMNVSTLELGDSALYLCASSYGQEGQPQHFGDGTRLSIL.

This clone was seen more than once but under ten times. The V and J genes are TRBV6-7 and TRBJ1-5; unclear D gene. TRBV6-7 belongs to the ORF category, with a function that is uncertain. V lost 3 bases and J lost 1, with 16 bases in between. The CDR3 totals 17 residues. CDR3 amino acids: CASSYSRVGISNQPQHF. The CDR3 DNA is TGTGCCAGCAGTTATTCGAGGGTGGGCATAAGCAATCAGCCCCAGCATTTT.

V is TRBV24-1 and J is TRBJ2-5; TRBD1 matches at 7 bases. Germline CDR1 and CDR2: KGHDR and SFDVKD. This CDR3 is built from 18 residues. Losses at the gene ends were 3 bases for V and 1 base for J; bases not matched to a gene: 13. CDR3 DNA sequence: TGTGCCACCAGTGATACGACAGGGAACAACGTGGTCCAAGAGACCCAGTACTTC. It specifies CATSDTTGNNVVQETQYF.

This chain connects TRBV5-4 to TRBJ2-4; D is possibly TRBD1 (5 bases). From germline, CDR1 is SGHNT and CDR2 YYREEE (reference sequence). Trimming shortened V by 0 bases and J by 4 bases, and 8 bases separated the two germline ends. This CDR3 spans 14 amino acids. The CDR3 region is CASSLGQGKNIQYF. As DNA, the CDR3 is TGTGCCAGCAGCTTGGGTCAGGGTAAAAACATTCAGTACTTC.

This chain links TRBV2 with TRBJ1-2; D not resolved. CDR1 is SNHLY and CDR2 is FYNNEI in the germline V gene. V was pared by 7 bases and J by 0 bases, with 15 bases between. The CDR3 has 15 amino acids. The DNA for the CDR3 is TGTGCCAGCATACAATCTAAAGGAGCTAACTATGGCTACACCTTC. Residues: CASIQSKGANYGYTF.

This rearrangement joins TRBV28 to TRBJ2-7; D perhaps matches TRBD1 (7 bases). Trimming shortened V by 6 bases and J by 4 bases, and 19 bases separated the two germline ends. The germline V gene encodes CDR1 MDHEN and CDR2 SYDVKM. The CDR3 is 15 residues long. DNA of the CDR3: TGTGCCAGCAGCTCGGCGAAGGCAGGGGGGTACGAGCAGTACTTC. Encoded protein: CASSSAKAGGYEQYF. The variable domain in full, with the rest retrieved from reference TRBV28 and TRBJ2-7, is DVKVTQSSRYLVKRTGEKVFLECVQDMDHENMFWYRQDPGLGLRLIYFSYDVKMKEKGDIPEGYSVSREKKERFSLILESASTNQTSMYLCASSSAKAGGYEQYFGPGTRLTVT.

This rearrangement joins TRBV7-8 to TRBJ1-4; possible D gene TRBD1, 5 bases. Germline V lookup: CDR1 SGHVS, CDR2 FQNEAQ. The V end lost 4 bases, the J end lost 3 bases, and 12 bases lay between the germline ends. This CDR3 comprises 15 residues. CDR3 sequence reads: CASSSRQKPNEKLFF. The CDR3 region has the DNA TGTGCCAGCAGCTCTAGACAGAAGCCTAATGAAAAACTGTTTTTT.

This clone was counted at least ten times. The chain uses TRBV4-2 and TRBJ2-1, with 7 bases lining up with TRBD1. In germline, CDR1 is LGHNA, CDR2 YNFKEQ. Trimming at V came to 2 bases and at J to 5 bases, leaving 3 bases not matched to a gene. The CDR3 is 14 residues long. CDR3 sequence reads: CASSQSGGNNEQFF. The CDR3 DNA follows: TGTGCCAGCAGCCAATCAGGGGGAAACAATGAGCAGTTCTTC.

This chain links TRBV19 with TRBJ1-5; no firm D call. The CDR3 is made up of 12 amino acids. Trimming cost V 5 bases and J 9 bases, with 11 bases left between them. CDR1 and CDR2 (germline): LNHDA, SQIVND (reference sequence). CDR3 sequence (DNA): TGTGCCAGTAGTCCCATGACTGGGCCCCAGCATTTT. Encoded protein: CASSPMTGPQHF.

This chain links TRBV5-1 with TRBJ2-3; D is undetermined. V lost 1 base to trimming and J lost 0 bases, with 9 bases between them. This CDR3 region has 15 residues. Germline CDR1 reads SGHRS; CDR2 reads YFSETQ. The CDR3: CASSLTSPSTDTQYF. The CDR3 DNA reads as TGCGCCAGCAGCTTGACGAGTCCTAGCACAGATACGCAGTATTTT.

The rearrangement uses TRBV15 and TRBJ1-2; D ambiguous. The CDR3 consists of 16 residues. V was shortened by 3 bases and J by 2 bases, with 16 bases between the two germline ends. Germline loops: CDR1 LNHNV, CDR2 YYDKDF (reference sequence). This CDR3 reads CATSSSGQDVNYGYTF. The CDR3 coding sequence is TGTGCCACCAGCAGTAGTGGTCAGGATGTAAACTATGGCTACACCTTC.

This chain links TRBV7-2 with TRBJ2-7; 16 nucleotides line up with TRBD2. Germline loops: CDR1 SGHTA, CDR2 FQGNSA. This CDR3 is built from 15 residues. After removal of 8 bases from V and 7 bases from J, the junction contained 8 bases not matched to a gene. The CDR3 reads CASRGGLAGGPEQYF. The CDR3 nucleotides are TGTGCCAGCCGAGGGGGACTAGCGGGAGGGCCAGAGCAGTACTTC.

The chain is built from TRBV14 and TRBJ2-7; D is perhaps TRBD1 (6 bases). CDR1 is SGHDN, CDR2 FVKESK, per germline. V was clipped by 4 bases and J by 3 bases, with 10 bases between them. The CDR3 contains 13 residues. CDR3: CASSRNRDYEQYF. CDR3 nucleotides: TGTGCCAGCAGCCGCAACAGGGACTACGAGCAGTACTTC.

This rearrangement joins TRBV21-1 to TRBJ1-1; TRBD1 is taken as the D call from the table, unchecked against the DNA. TRBV21-1 has pseudogene status. The CDR3 has 18 residues. The CDR3 sequence: CASSKDDRIPSMNTEAFF. For the CDR3, the DNA is TGTGCCAGCAGCAAAGATGACAGAATCCCTAGTATGAACACTGAAGCTTTCTTT.

The chain uses TRBV7-2 and TRBJ2-3; 7 positions agree with TRBD1. CDR1 and CDR2 (germline): SGHTA, FQGNSA. Losses at the gene ends were 2 bases for V and 2 bases for J; bases not matched to a gene: 10. The CDR3 spans 17 residues. CDR3 residues: CASSLYPTGVNTDTQYF. CDR3 sequence (DNA): TGTGCCAGCAGCTTATATCCAACAGGGGTCAACACAGATACGCAGTATTTT.

This chain links TRBV4-1 with TRBJ1-4, with 7 positions matching TRBD1. The junction had 5 bases not matched to a gene; V was cut back by 4 bases and J by 3 bases. Germline V lookup: CDR1 MGHRA, CDR2 YSYEKL. This CDR3 has 15 residues. The CDR3 DNA reads as TGCGCCAGCAGCCGCATACAGGGGTCTAATGAAAAACTGTTTTTT. Translation gives CASSRIQGSNEKLFF.